The subject of this entry is one T cell receptor (beta chain). Its target antigen remains unknown. Base qualities were left out, and no much larger clone turns up one base away. Collaborating institutions collected whole blood in K2EDTA tubes following their own protocols. For TCRbeta analysis, collaborators shipped samples as frozen whole blood, isolated PBMCs, or DNA extracted from either of those sample types. The sample comes from a study of blood T cell repertoires in COVID-19 (dated by TCRdb to the early 2020s). Looking at the study overall: The collaborator samples originated in the United States, Italy and Spain and spanned the acute and convalescent phases of COVID-19. Where available, HLA class I and class II types were obtained from metadata supplied by the sample provider rather than from assay-based typing. Samples came from the ongoing ImmuneRACE study (first 160 participants) plus 1,254 subjects from 6 global collaborators. Sample metadata almost always included a de-identified subject ID, COVID-19 status, age in years and sex. The material from the prospective study consisted of cDNA or gDNA derived from T cells, B-cell-depleted T cells, or PBMCs. The dataset comprised deeply sampled blood TCRbeta repertoires from subjects exposed to, actively infected with, or recovered from COVID-19. A freely available public database, intended as a resource for researchers studying the immune response to SARS-CoV-2, is where the repertoires were released. Paper-wide results and their limitations: The amount of clinical and demographic metadata varied by source and participant and was provided uncurated.

TCRbeta CDR3 regions were amplified from genomic DNA by means of the immunoSEQ Assay, a bias-controlled multiplex PCR. In the authors' own workflow: The number of nucleated cells in each sample was estimated from the amplification of reference gene primers within the assay. To quantify the absolute abundance of each unique TCRbeta CDR3 rearrangement, sequence reads were collapsed and filtered. For each sample, productive Simpson clonality was calculated as the square root of Simpson's diversity index across productive rearrangements. In TCRdb, the immuneACCESS table is reduced to in-frame sequences with V and J assigned. These tables do not hold every clone; where another copy was compared, an unresolved V gene accounts for under half, and the others remain unexplained. That table supplies the V and J calls and clone size; D and trimming were determined from the DNA. The sample records around 31,000 clones, roughly 89% of which are singletons. The ten largest clones add up to roughly 28% of the sample.

The junction shows trimming of 2 bases on V and 3 bases on J, plus 7 bases between the germline ends. CDR1 and CDR2 were assigned from the germline V gene (reference sequence) as MNHNY and SVGAGI. The CDR3 runs 13 amino acids, cysteine and phenylalanine included. Just CDR3 DNA is preserved here, 39 bases in frame from base 1. The sequence derives from a man older than 75 with acute or convalescent COVID-19. In this chain, TRBV6-6 is recombined with TRBJ2-5; the D gene is possibly TRBD1, with 5 bases matching. Sequencing was done on a sample of peripheral blood. The bases read TGTGCCAGCAGTTACGGGGCCGAAGAGACCCAGTACTTC. Translated, this gives CASSYGAEETQYF.